One and the same sample provided the 22 T cell receptor beta chains below, sequenced in a study of T cell changes during pregnancy in multiple sclerosis. The assay was immunoSEQ multiplex PCR, and TCRdb's table has in-frame clones only and misses some. The repertoire holds under 85,000 clones, with 90% as singletons. The specimen comprised peripheral blood, sampled after pregnancy. These receptor sequences come from a female donor in good health, enrolled as a control in a pregnancy study.

The count of this clone is one. The CDR3 coding sequence is TGTGCCAGCGGACAGAGCTATGGCTACACCTTC. Residues: CASGQSYGYTF. This chain joins TRBV6-5 and TRBJ1-2; D possibly corresponds to TRBD1 (6 bases). The CDR3 contains 11 residues. Trimming left V 8 bases short and J 4 bases short, with 8 bases between. CDR1 is MNHEY, CDR2 SVGAGI, per germline.

The chain joins TRBV30 to TRBJ2-5; D may be TRBD2 (7 bases). Matching the DNA end better, TRBJ2-7 makes the J call doubtful. The CDR3 has 13 residues. From germline, CDR1 is GTSNPN and CDR2 SVGIG (reference sequence). CDR3 sequence: CAWEGRGGYEQYF. As DNA, the CDR3 is TGTGCCTGGGAGGGCAGGGGAGGGTACGAGCAGTACTTC.

This chain links TRBV18 with TRBJ1-5; 9 positions agree with TRBD1. CDR3 size: 16 residues. CDR1 is KGHSH and CDR2 is LQKENI in the germline V gene. V lost 3 bases, J lost 1 base, and 4 bases stayed unmatched. The CDR3 DNA sequence: TGTGCCAGCTCACCCACAGGACAGGGGAGCAATCAGCCCCAGCATTTT. Translating it yields CASSPTGQGSNQPQHF.

V and J are TRBV6-6 and TRBJ1-2; D perhaps matches TRBD1 (6 bases). V lost 5 bases, J lost 5 bases, and 18 bases lay in between. Germline-derived CDR1 and CDR2 are MNHNY and SVGAGI (reference sequence). The CDR3 consists of 15 residues. As DNA, the CDR3 is TGTGCCAGCAGTCCTCCCACAGGGAGTCTGTATGGCTACACCTTC. Its translation is CASSPPTGSLYGYTF.

The chain links TRBV12-5 to TRBJ1-2; D gene ambiguous. The ends were cut back, 2 bases at V and 3 bases at J, with 10 bases in the middle. In germline, CDR1 is LGHNT, CDR2 FRNRAP. The CDR3 has 14 residues. The CDR3 is CASGLPGIDYGYTF. DNA of the CDR3: TGTGCTAGTGGTTTGCCCGGGATCGACTATGGCTACACCTTC.

The chain employs TRBV11-3 and TRBJ2-2; D call uncertain. Germline lookup yields CDR1 SGHNT and CDR2 YENEEA. The length of the CDR3 is 12 residues. Trimming left V 5 bases short and J 6 bases short, with 7 bases between. Here the CDR3 DNA reads TGTGCCAGCAGCCGACGGGCCGGGGAGCTGTTTTTT. Its protein product is CASSRRAGELFF.

The V and J genes are TRBV10-3 and TRBJ2-3; weak D call: TRBD1 (5 bases). CDR1 and CDR2 from the germline V gene are ENHRY and SYGVKD. The CDR3 consists of 16 residues. V gave up 2 bases and J gave up 4 bases, with 16 bases separating them. As DNA, the CDR3 is TGTGCCATCAGTGAGAAGGGGCCGGACCGGGCAGATACGCAGTATTTT. Protein sequence: CAISEKGPDRADTQYF.

The chain has TRBV11-3 and TRBJ2-5; tentative D call: TRBD1 (6 bases). Germline V CDR1 and CDR2: SGHNT, YENEEA. V lost 5 bases and J 7 bases, leaving 11 bases between the germline ends. The CDR3 contains 12 residues. CDR3 coding DNA: TGTGCCAGCAGCCAGGGGCCGGGGACCCAGTACTTC. Protein: CASSQGPGTQYF.

The rearrangement links TRBV29-1 to TRBJ2-7; 8 bases agree with TRBD2. Trimming removed 4 bases from V and 3 bases from J; junction bases left unmatched: 5. The length of the CDR3 is 13 residues. CDR1 and CDR2 (germline): SQVTM, ANQGSEA. CDR3 protein: CSVVPGLDYEQYF. Written as DNA, the CDR3 is TGCAGCGTTGTCCCGGGACTAGACTACGAGCAGTACTTC.

The rearrangement uses TRBV6-6 and TRBJ2-2; D gene unclear. The CDR3 has 13 residues. Trimming removed 8 bases from V and 2 bases from J, with 9 bases in between. Germline-derived CDR1 and CDR2 are MNHNY and SVGAGI (reference sequence). The CDR3 coding sequence is TGTGCCAGCTCGCGAGGTAACACCGGGGAGCTGTTTTTT. This sequence encodes CASSRGNTGELFF.

The CDR3 sequence: CGVAAGGRNTEAFF. The CDR3 DNA sequence: TGTGGTGTAGCAGCAGGGGGCCGGAACACTGAAGCTTTCTTT. This chain links TRBV5-4 with TRBJ1-1; 8 bases match TRBD1. The CDR3 has 14 residues. Germline V gene lookup returns CDR1 SGHNT and CDR2 YYREEE (reference sequence). The variable domain in full, completed from reference TRBV5-4 and TRBJ1-1, reads ETGVTQSPTHLIKTRGQQVTLRCSSQSGHNTVSWYQQALGQGPQFIFQYYREEENGRGNFPPRFSGLQFPNYSSELNVNALELDDSALYLCGVAAGGRNTEAFFGQGTRLTVV.

The genes are TRBV6-6 and TRBJ1-1, with TRBD1 matching 7 bases. Trimming at V came to 8 bases and at J to 1 base, leaving 10 bases not matched to a gene. The CDR3 loop spans 15 amino acids. Germline V lookup: CDR1 MNHNY, CDR2 SVGAGI (reference sequence). DNA for the CDR3: TGTGCCAGCTTGAACGCGGGACAGAGGAACACTGAAGCTTTCTTT. Encoded protein: CASLNAGQRNTEAFF.

This chain uses TRBV5-1 with TRBJ2-2; D perhaps matches TRBD2 (6 bases). The CDR3 covers 15 residues. V was pared by 3 bases and J by 2 bases, with 11 bases between. Germline V CDR1 and CDR2: SGHRS, YFSETQ. The CDR3 sequence: CASSSGVANTGELFF. The CDR3, as DNA: TGCGCCAGCAGCTCGGGGGTAGCCAACACCGGGGAGCTGTTTTTT. Combining the CDR3 with reference TRBV5-1 and TRBJ2-2 gives the whole variable domain KAGVTQTPRYLIKTRGQQVTLSCSPISGHRSVSWYQQTPGQGLQFLFEYFSETQRNKGNFPGRFSGRQFSNSRSEMNVSTLELGDSALYLCASSSGVANTGELFFGEGSRLTVL.

V usage is TRBV4-2 and J usage is TRBJ2-1, with a possible D match to TRBD2 (6 bases). Germline assignment: CDR1 LGHNA and CDR2 YNFKEQ. The CDR3 runs 15 residues. The germline V and J ends were trimmed by 0 bases and 15 bases, with 21 bases remaining between them. This CDR3 is CASSQEVGERRGRFF. The CDR3, as DNA: TGTGCCAGCAGCCAAGAAGTAGGGGAGCGGAGGGGAAGGTTCTTC.

The rearrangement joins TRBV25-1 to TRBJ1-2; D is perhaps TRBD1 (6 bases). Trimming stripped 5 bases from V and 7 bases from J, with 14 bases between. Per germline, CDR1 MGHDK and CDR2 SYGVNS. The CDR3 covers 13 residues. The CDR3 loop reads CASSKQGVRGYTF. In nucleotides, the CDR3 is TGTGCCAGCAGTAAACAGGGTGTTCGTGGCTACACCTTC.

The chain couples TRBV4-1 to TRBJ2-1, with 9 bases identical to TRBD2. From germline, CDR1 is MGHRA and CDR2 YSYEKL. This CDR3 comprises 15 residues. Trimming at V came to 0 bases and at J to 7 bases, leaving 4 bases not matched to a gene. As DNA, the CDR3 is TGCGCCAGCAGCCAAGAGGCTAGCGGGACTAATGAGCAGTTCTTC. Amino acids: CASSQEASGTNEQFF.

CDR3 sequence: CASSVATGSQETQYF. The CDR3 coding sequence is TGTGCCAGCAGCGTAGCTACGGGGTCTCAAGAGACCCAGTACTTC. The genes are TRBV9 and TRBJ2-5; TRBD2 might be the D (5 bases). Germline-derived CDR1 and CDR2 are SGDLS and YYNGEE. The CDR3 is made up of 15 amino acids. With 0 bases removed from V and 2 bases from J, the gap between germline ends came to 11 bases.

The chain carries TRBV11-3 and TRBJ2-7; D might be TRBD1 (5 bases). V was cut by 5 bases and J by 2 bases, with 16 bases left in between. CDR1 is SGHNT, CDR2 YENEEA, per germline. The CDR3 runs to 15 residues. The CDR3 DNA follows: TGTGCCAGCAGCGAAACTTCCGCAGGGCCCTACGAGCAGTACTTC. It specifies CASSETSAGPYEQYF.

The V call is TRBV30, the J call TRBJ1-1; D remains unclear. CDR1 is GTSNPN, CDR2 SVGIG, per germline (reference sequence). The CDR3 is made up of 12 amino acids. V was shortened by 4 bases and J by 4 bases, with 10 bases between the two germline ends. The CDR3 region is CAWNQRSTEAFF. The CDR3 DNA sequence: TGTGCCTGGAATCAGCGGAGCACTGAAGCTTTCTTT.

The chain is built from TRBV7-2 and TRBJ2-3, with TRBD2 identical over 9 bases. CDR3 length: 16 amino acids. Germline-derived CDR1 and CDR2 are SGHTA and FQGNSA. V was pared by 0 bases and J by 3 bases, with 4 bases of the junction left unmatched. The CDR3 DNA reads TGTGCCAGCAGCTTAGCGGCTAGCGGGATAACAGATACGCAGTATTTT. Translation: CASSLAASGITDTQYF.

This sequence joins TRBV30 and TRBJ2-1; D is ambiguous. V lost 3 bases, J lost 3 bases, and 9 bases lay in between. CDR3 length: 13 residues. Germline V gene sequence: CDR1 GTSNPN, CDR2 SVGIG (reference sequence). The CDR3 here is CAWSNDIYNEQFF. The CDR3 region has the DNA TGTGCCTGGAGCAACGACATCTACAATGAGCAGTTCTTC. Looking up the rest from reference TRBV30 and TRBJ2-1 gives the full variable domain: SQTIHQWPATLVQPVGSPLSLECTVEGTSNPNLYWYRQAAGRGLQLLFYSVGIGQISSEVPQNLSASRPQDRQFILSSKKLLLSDSGFYLCAWSNDIYNEQFFGPGTRLTVL.

The CDR3 nucleotides are TGTGCCAGCAGCTTTGGGGCACATAGCAATCAGCCCCAGCATTTT. This gives the protein CASSFGAHSNQPQHF. This sequence joins TRBV5-6 and TRBJ1-5, with D perhaps matching TRBD1 (5 bases). Trimming shortened V by 2 bases and J by 0 bases, and 9 bases separated the two germline ends. Looked up from germline, CDR1 is SGHDT and CDR2 is YYEEEE. The CDR3 spans 15 residues.